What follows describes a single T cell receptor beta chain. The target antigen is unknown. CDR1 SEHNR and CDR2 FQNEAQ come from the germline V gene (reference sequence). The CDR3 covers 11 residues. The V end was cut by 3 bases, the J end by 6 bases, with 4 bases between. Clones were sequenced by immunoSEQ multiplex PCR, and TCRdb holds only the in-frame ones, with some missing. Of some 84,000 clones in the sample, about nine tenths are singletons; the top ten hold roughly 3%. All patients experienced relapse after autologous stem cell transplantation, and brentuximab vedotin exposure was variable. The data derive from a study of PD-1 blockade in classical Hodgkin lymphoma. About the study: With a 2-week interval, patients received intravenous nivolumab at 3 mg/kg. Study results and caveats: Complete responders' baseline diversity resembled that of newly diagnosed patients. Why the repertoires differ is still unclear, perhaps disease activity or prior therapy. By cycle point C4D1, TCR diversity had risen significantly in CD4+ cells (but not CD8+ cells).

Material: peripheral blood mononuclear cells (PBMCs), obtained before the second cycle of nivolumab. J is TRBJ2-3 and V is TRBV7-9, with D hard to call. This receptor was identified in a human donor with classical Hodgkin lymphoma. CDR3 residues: CASSFTDTQYF. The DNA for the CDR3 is TGTGCCAGCAGCTTTACGGATACGCAGTATTTT.